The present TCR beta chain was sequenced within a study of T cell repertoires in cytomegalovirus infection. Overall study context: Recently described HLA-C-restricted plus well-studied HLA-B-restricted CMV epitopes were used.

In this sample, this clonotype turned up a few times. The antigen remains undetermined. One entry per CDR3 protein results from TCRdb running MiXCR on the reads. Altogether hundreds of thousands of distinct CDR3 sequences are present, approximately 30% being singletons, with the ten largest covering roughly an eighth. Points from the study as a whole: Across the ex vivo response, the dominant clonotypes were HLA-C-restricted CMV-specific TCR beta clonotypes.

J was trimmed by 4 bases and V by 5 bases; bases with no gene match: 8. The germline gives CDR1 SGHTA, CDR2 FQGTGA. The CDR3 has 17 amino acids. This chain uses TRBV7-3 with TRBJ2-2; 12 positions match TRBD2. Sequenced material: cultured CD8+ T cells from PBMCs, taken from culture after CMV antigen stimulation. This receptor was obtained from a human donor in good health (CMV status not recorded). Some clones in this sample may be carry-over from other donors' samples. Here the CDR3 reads CASSPKGLAGLTGELFF. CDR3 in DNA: TGTGCCAGCAGCCCTAAGGGACTAGCGGGCCTCACCGGGGAGCTGTTTTTT.